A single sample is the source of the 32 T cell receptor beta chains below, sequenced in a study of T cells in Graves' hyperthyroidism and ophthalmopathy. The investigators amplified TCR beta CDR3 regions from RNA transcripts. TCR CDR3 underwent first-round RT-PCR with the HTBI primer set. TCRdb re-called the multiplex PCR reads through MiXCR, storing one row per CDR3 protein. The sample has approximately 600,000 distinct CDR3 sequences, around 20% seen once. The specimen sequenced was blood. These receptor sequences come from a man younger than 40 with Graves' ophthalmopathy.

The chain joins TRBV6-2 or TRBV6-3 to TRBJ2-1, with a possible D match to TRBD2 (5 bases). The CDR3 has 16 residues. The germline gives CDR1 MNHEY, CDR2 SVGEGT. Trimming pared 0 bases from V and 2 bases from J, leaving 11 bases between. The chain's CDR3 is CASSYSGGLPYNEQFF. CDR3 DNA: TGTGCCAGCAGTTACTCAGGCGGGTTGCCCTACAATGAGCAGTTCTTC.

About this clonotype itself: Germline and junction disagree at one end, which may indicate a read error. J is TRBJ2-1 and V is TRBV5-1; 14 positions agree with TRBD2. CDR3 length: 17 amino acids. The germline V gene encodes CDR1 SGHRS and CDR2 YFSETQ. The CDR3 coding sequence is TGTGCCAGCAGCTTGGGGACTAGCGGGAGTCCCTACAATGAGCAGTTCTTC. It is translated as CASSLGTSGSPYNEQFF.

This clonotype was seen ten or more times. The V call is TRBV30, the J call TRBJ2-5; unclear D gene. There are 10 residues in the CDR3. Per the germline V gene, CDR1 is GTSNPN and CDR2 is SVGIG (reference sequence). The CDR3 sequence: CLVGCETQYF. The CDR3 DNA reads TGTCTCGTAGGGTGCGAGACCCAGTACTTC.

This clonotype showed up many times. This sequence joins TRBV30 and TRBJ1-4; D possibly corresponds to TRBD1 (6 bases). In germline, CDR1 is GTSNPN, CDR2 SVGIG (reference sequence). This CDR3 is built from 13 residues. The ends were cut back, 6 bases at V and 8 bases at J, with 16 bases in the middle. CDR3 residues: CACRPGEWEKLFF. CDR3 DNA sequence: TGTGCCTGCAGACCAGGGGAGTGGGAAAAACTGTTTTTT.

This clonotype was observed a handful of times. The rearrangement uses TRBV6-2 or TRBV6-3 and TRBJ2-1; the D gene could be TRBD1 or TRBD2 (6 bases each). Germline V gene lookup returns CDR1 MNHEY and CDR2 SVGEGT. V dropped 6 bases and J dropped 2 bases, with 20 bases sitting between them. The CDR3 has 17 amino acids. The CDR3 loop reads CASRGDRTGGTYNEQFF. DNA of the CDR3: TGTGCCAGCAGGGGAGACAGGACTGGGGGGACCTACAATGAGCAGTTCTTC.

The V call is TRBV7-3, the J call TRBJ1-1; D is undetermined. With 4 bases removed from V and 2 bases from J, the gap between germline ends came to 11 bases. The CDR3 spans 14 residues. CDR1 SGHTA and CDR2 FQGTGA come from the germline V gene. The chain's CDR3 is CASSSLGPNTEAFF. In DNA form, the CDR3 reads TGTGCCAGCAGCTCACTTGGGCCAAACACTGAAGCTTTCTTT.

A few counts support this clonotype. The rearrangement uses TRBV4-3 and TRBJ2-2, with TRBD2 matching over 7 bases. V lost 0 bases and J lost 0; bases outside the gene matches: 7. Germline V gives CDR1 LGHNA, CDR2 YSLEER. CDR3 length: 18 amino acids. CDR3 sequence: CASSQEFRLAANTGELFF. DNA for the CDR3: TGCGCCAGCAGCCAAGAATTTCGGCTAGCGGCGAACACCGGGGAGCTGTTTTTT.

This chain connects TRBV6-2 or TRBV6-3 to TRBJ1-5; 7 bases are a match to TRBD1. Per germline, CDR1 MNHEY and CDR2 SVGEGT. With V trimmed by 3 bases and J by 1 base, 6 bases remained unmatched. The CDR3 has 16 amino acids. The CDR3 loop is CASSYRQGNSNQPQHF. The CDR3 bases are TGTGCCAGCAGTTATAGACAGGGCAACAGCAATCAGCCCCAGCATTTT.

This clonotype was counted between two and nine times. CDR3 protein: CASSGGLAGVWEQYF. CDR3 DNA sequence: TGCGCCAGCAGCGGGGGACTAGCGGGAGTCTGGGAGCAGTACTTC. The chain uses TRBV4-1 and TRBJ2-7, with 14 bases fitting TRBD2. Unmatched junction bases numbered 7, after V lost 5 bases and J lost 7 bases. The CDR3 runs 15 residues. CDR1 and CDR2 from the germline V gene are MGHRA and YSYEKL.

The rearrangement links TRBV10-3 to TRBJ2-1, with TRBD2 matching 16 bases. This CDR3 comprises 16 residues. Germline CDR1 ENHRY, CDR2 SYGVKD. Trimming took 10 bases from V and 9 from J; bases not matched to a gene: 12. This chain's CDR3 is CASSPGTSGRALEQFF. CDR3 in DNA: TGTGCCAGCAGCCCCGGGACTAGCGGGAGGGCCCTTGAGCAGTTCTTC.

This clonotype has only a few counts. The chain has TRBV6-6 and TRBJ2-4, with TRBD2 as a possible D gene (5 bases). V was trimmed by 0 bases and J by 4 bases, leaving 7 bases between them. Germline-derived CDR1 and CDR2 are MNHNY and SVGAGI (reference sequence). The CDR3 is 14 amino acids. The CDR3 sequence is CASSYSGEKNIQYF. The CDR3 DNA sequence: TGTGCCAGCAGTTACTCCGGGGAAAAAAACATTCAGTACTTC.

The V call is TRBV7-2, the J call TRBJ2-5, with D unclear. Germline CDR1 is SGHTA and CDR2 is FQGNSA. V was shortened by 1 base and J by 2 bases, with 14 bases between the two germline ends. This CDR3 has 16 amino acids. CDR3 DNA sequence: TGTGCCAGCAGCTTAGAGGTTGCGAGTGGGCAAGAGACCCAGTACTTC. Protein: CASSLEVASGQETQYF.

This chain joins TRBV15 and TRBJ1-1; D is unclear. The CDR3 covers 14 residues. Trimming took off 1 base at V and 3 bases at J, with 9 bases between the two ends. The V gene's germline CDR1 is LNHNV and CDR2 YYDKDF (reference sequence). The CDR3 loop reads CATSRARPYTEAFF. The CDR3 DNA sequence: TGTGCCACCAGCAGAGCGAGACCGTACACTGAAGCTTTCTTT.

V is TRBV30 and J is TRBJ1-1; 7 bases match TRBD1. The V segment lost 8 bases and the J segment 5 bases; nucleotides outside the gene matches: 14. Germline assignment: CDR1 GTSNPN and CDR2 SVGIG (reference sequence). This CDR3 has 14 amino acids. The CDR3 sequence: CAIEKTGPGTEAFF. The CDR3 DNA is TGTGCCATTGAGAAGACAGGGCCGGGGACTGAAGCTTTCTTT.

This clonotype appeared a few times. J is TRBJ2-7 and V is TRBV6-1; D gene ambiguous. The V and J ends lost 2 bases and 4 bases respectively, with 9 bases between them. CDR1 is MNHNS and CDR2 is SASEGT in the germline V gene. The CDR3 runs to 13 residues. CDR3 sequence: CASSEFGPYEQYF. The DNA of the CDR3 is TGTGCCAGCAGTGAATTTGGACCGTACGAGCAGTACTTC.

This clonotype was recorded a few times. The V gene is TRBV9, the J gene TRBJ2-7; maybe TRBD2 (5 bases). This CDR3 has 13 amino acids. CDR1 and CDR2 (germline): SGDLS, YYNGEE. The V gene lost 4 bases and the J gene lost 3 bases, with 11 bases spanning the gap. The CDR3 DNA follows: TGTGCCAGCAGCTCCGAGGACTTCTACGAGCAGTACTTC. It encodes CASSSEDFYEQYF.

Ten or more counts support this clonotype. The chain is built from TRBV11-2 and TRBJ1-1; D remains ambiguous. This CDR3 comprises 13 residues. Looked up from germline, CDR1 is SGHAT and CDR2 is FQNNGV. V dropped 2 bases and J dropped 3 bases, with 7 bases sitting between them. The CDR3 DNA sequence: TGTGCCAGCAGCTTATCCTTCCACACTGAAGCTTTCTTT. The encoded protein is CASSLSFHTEAFF.

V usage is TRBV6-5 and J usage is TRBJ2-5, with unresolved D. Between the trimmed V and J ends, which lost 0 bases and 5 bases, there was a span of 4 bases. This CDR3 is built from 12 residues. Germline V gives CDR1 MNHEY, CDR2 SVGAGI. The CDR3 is CASSYSEETQYF. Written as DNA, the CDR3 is TGTGCCAGCAGTTACTCGGAGGAGACCCAGTACTTC.

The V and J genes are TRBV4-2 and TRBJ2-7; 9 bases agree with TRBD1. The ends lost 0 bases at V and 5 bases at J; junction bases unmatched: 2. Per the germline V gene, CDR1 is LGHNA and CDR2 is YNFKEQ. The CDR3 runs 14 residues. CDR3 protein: CASSQDGTGNEQYF. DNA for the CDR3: TGTGCCAGCAGCCAAGATGGGACAGGGAACGAGCAGTACTTC.

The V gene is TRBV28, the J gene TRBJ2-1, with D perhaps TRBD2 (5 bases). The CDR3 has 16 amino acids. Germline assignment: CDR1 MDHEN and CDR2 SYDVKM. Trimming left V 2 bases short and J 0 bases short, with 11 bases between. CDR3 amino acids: CASSLQRFSSYNEQFF. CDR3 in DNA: TGTGCCAGCAGTTTACAGCGGTTTAGCTCCTACAATGAGCAGTTCTTC.

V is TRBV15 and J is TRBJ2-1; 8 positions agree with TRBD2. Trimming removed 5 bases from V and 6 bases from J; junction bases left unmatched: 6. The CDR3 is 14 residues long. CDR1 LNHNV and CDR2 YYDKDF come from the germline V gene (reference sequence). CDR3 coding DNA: TGTGCCACCAGCCAGGGACTAGAAATCAATGAGCAGTTCTTC. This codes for CATSQGLEINEQFF.

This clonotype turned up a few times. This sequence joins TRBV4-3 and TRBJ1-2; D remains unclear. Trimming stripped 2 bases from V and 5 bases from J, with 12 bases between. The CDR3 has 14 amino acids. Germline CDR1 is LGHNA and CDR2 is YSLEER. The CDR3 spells CASSQYPAVYGYTF. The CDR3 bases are TGCGCCAGCAGCCAATACCCTGCGGTATATGGCTACACCTTC.

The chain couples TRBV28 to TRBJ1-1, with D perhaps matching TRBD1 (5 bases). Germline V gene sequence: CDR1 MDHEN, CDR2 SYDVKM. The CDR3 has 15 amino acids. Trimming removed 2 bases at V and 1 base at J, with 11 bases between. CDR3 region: CASSLPGTKNTEAFF. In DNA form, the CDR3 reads TGTGCCAGCAGTTTACCCGGGACGAAGAACACTGAAGCTTTCTTT. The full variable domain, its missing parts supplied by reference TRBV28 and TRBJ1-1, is DVKVTQSSRYLVKRTGEKVFLECVQDMDHENMFWYRQDPGLGLRLIYFSYDVKMKEKGDIPEGYSVSREKKERFSLILESASTNQTSMYLCASSLPGTKNTEAFFGQGTRLTVV.

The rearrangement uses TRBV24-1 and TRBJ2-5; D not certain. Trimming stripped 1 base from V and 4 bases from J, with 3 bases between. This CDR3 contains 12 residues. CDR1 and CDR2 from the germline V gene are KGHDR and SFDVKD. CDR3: CATSDFAETQYF. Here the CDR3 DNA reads TGTGCCACCAGTGATTTCGCAGAGACCCAGTACTTC.

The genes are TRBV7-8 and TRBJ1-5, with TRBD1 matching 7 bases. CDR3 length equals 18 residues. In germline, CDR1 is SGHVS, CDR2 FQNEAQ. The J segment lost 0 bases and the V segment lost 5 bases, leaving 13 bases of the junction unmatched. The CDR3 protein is CASSPGTAQLYSNQPQHF. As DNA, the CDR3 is TGTGCCAGCAGCCCCGGGACAGCCCAGCTCTATAGCAATCAGCCCCAGCATTTT. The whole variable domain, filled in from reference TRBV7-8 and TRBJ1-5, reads GAGVSQSPRYKVAKRGQDVALRCDPISGHVSLFWYQQALGQGPEFLTYFQNEAQLDKSGLPSDRFFAERPEGSVSTLKIQRTQQEDSAVYLCASSPGTAQLYSNQPQHFGDGTRLSIL.

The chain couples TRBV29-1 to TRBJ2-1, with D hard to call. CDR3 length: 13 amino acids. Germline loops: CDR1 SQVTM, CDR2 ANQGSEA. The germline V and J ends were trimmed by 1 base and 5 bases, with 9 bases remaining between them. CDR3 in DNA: TGCAGCGTTGAAGGGCTTTCGGACAATGAGCAGTTCTTC. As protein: CSVEGLSDNEQFF.

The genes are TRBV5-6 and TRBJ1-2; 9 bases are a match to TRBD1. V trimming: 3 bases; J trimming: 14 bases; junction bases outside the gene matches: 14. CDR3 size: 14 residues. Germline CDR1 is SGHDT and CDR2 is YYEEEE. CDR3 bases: TGTGCCAGCAGCTGGGACAGGGCTCGAAACCTGGAGACCTTC. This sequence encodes CASSWDRARNLETF.

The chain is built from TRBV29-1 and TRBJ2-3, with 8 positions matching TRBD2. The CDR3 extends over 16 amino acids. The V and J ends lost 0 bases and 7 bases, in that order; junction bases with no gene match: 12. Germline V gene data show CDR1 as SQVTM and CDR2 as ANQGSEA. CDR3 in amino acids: CSVEDQWSGGMNTQYF. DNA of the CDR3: TGCAGCGTTGAAGATCAGTGGAGCGGGGGCATGAATACGCAGTATTTT.

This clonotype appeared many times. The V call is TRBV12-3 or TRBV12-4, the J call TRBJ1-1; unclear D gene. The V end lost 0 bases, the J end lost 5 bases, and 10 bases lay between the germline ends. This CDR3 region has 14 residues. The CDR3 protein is CASSLAVGKTEAFF. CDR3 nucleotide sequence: TGTGCCAGCAGTTTAGCGGTGGGTAAGACTGAAGCTTTCTTT.

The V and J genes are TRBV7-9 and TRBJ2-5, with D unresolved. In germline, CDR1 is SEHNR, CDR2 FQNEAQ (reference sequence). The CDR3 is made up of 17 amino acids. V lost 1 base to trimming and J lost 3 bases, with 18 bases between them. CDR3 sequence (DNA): TGTGCCAGCAGCTTAGTTATGGGCACCACGAAAAAAGAGACCCAGTACTTC. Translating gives CASSLVMGTTKKETQYF.

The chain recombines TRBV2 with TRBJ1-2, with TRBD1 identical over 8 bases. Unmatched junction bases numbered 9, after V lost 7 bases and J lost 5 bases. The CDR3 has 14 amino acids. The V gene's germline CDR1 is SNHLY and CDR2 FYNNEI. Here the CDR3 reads CASTLTTGGYGYTF. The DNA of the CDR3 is TGTGCCAGCACCCTCACAACAGGGGGGTATGGCTACACCTTC.

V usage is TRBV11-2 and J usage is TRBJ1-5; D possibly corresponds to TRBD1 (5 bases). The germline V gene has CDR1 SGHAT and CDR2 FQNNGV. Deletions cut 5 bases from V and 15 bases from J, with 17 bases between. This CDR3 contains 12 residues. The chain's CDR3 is CASSGVDSYRHF. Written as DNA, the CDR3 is TGTGCCAGCAGCGGAGTAGACAGCTATCGGCATTTT.